This T cell receptor (beta chain) was sequenced during a study of blood T cell repertoires in COVID-19. Sequencing used immunoSEQ multiplex PCR; TCRdb keeps in-frame clones, though not all of them. The data hold approximately 250,000 clones, with just under 85% observed a single time. The germline gives CDR1 MNHEY, CDR2 SMNVEV (reference sequence). This CDR3 contains 13 residues. The V segment lost 5 bases and the J segment 7 bases; nucleotides outside the gene matches: 6. Sequencing was performed on peripheral blood. This TCR came from a man between 50 and 59 years old with acute or convalescent COVID-19. V and J are TRBV27 and TRBJ1-2; 8 positions agree with TRBD1. The CDR3 sequence is CASSNWDRFGYTF. The CDR3 region has the DNA TGTGCCAGCAGTAACTGGGACAGGTTTGGCTACACCTTC.